This T cell receptor (beta chain) was observed in a study of blood T cell repertoires in COVID-19. Study as a whole: PBMCs, B-cell-depleted T cells, or T cells provided the cDNA or gDNA that made up the material.

The CDR3 consists of 14 residues. V gave up 5 bases and J gave up 0 bases, with 13 bases separating them. CDR1 and CDR2 (germline): GTSNPN, SVGIG (reference sequence). Authors' processing steps: Cell counts per sample came from amplifying reference gene primers. The method was immunoSEQ multiplex PCR; TCRdb's version includes in-frame clones alone and lacks a portion of them. V, J and clone size are those of that table, while D and trimming were read from the DNA. The sample consists of a few hundred thousand clones, around 89% of them appearing once. The TCR comes from a man between 40 and 49 years old with acute or convalescent COVID-19. The rearrangement uses TRBV30 and TRBJ1-1, with TRBD1 as a possible D gene (5 bases). The specimen sequenced was peripheral blood. DNA for the CDR3: TGTGCCTGGGGTCAGGGCCTCATGAACACTGAAGCTTTCTTT. Encoded protein: CAWGQGLMNTEAFF.